This record covers a single T cell receptor beta chain. The antigen is undetermined. These data originate in a study of graft-versus-host responses after intestinal transplantation. Germline CDR1 reads SGHRS; CDR2 reads YFSETQ. The CDR3 runs to 13 residues. Some clones are missing from TCRdb's copy, which holds only in-frame ones; the method was immunoSEQ multiplex PCR. The sample has about 100,000 clones; 87% are singletons. This chain connects TRBV5-1 to TRBJ2-5; D gene ambiguous. The J call is in doubt because the DNA end fits TRBJ2-7 better. This sequence originates from a human donor who was the organ donor for an intestinal transplant. This sample comprised unstimulated CD4+ T cells sorted from spleen or lymph node cells, obtained before transplant. The CDR3 reads CATRRESSYEQYF. CDR3 DNA: TGCGCCACCCGACGAGAGAGCTCCTACGAGCAGTACTTC.